The text below deals with one TCR beta chain. This clonotype was counted many times. Its antigen remains undetermined. No quality values exist for individual bases; no much larger clone is one base distant. Stable Graves' hyperthyroidism was defined as no progression to ophthalmopathy during 18 months of follow-up. Hyperthyroidism patients were aged 18 to 65 years and newly diagnosed, with disease duration of less than 2 months. Any patient with an uncontrolled infection, another autoimmune disease, pregnancy or lactation was excluded. Clinical symptoms, serum thyroxine and TRAb, thyroid ultrasound, and orbital computed tomography formed the basis for the diagnoses. PBMCs were isolated from approximately 10 ml of fresh peripheral blood by Ficoll-Paque density gradient centrifugation. Trizol reagent was used to extract total RNA, and RNA quality was then checked on an Agilent 2100 Bioanalyzer. The CDR3 contains 14 residues, cysteine and phenylalanine counted. This entry keeps only the CDR3 DNA: 42 bases, framed from base 1. The V end loses 2 bases and the J end loses 5 bases, and a stretch of 12 bases separates them. Taken from the germline V gene, the CDR1 and CDR2 loops are SNHLY and FYNNEI.

This entry is derived from a study of T cells in Graves' hyperthyroidism and ophthalmopathy (dated by TCRdb to about 2019). For the wider study: Peripheral blood samples were taken at initial diagnosis, before any treatment was given. To identify distinguishing TCR V-J signatures, a discovery cohort of roughly 100 patients was used, comprising 40 to 45 with Graves' ophthalmopathy and 57 with stable Graves' hyperthyroidism. An independent validation cohort of fewer than 20 hyperthyroidism patients and approximately 15 patients who later progressed to ophthalmopathy tested prospective prediction of ophthalmopathy. For training and testing, the approximately 97 patients in the discovery cohort were randomly divided in a 7:3 ratio. Thyroid tissue and blood T-cell repertoires from several Graves' hyperthyroidism patients were also compared in the study. Once sampling was done, hyperthyroidism patients were given methimazole at a starting dose of 30 mg daily, whereas ophthalmopathy patients were given high-dose intravenous methylprednisolone. According to the paper, TCR Vbeta CDR3 sequencing was carried out on around 140 peripheral blood samples, which came from under 50 ophthalmopathy, some 73 hyperthyroidism and approximately 17 progressor patients.

TCR beta CDR3 regions were amplified from RNA transcripts. The first round of RT-PCR for the TCR CDR3 was performed with the HTBI primer set and the Qiagen OneStep RT-PCR kit. Libraries were constructed in a second round of multiplex PCR, after which size selection and purification were carried out. Libraries were sequenced paired-end with 100 bp reads on an Illumina HiSeq2000. On the authors' methods: SOAPnuke was used to process the raw data, with reads discarded if the reads contained adapters or uncalled bases, had a mean Phred below 15, or lacked an exact constant-primer or identifier match. High-quality paired reads were merged with COPE v1.2.5, and unique nucleotide sequences were defined as clonotypes. MiTCR v1.1 was used to align clonotypes to the IMGT TRBV, TRBD and TRBJ reference segments. Analysis was restricted to V-J combinations with a frequency above 0.0001, which covered roughly 99% of repertoires. The TCS score was defined as the ratio of F50 (clonal expansion) to E x V (chaos), calculated using BLOSUM62-based TCRdist between CDR3 peptides within each V-J. Welch's t-statistics and random forest reduced around 510 V-J features to around 14, which were used in a naive Bayes classifier (R e1071). TCRdb reprocessed the public reads (quality trimming at Q25 with fastp, clone calling with MiXCR) and kept in-frame beta chains. Each CDR3 protein gets just one entry, which takes the most common genes and DNA from the rows behind it. These V and J calls are TCRdb output, not the study's own analysis. The sample table shows some 690,000 distinct CDR3 sequences, and around a sixth are seen once. The top ten hold about 14% of the sample.

Beyond this particular receptor, the publication reports: Ophthalmopathy was separated from stable hyperthyroidism by a 13 V-J signature model, with around 90% sensitivity and approximately 84% specificity obtained in cross-validation and 80%/75% obtained in testing. Sample size was not statistically predetermined, and investigators were not blinded to group allocation. In validation, progression to ophthalmopathy was predicted by the model with approximately 67% sensitivity and 72% to 80% specificity, a median of about 6.8 months before onset. Most expanded thyroid clonotypes (frequency above 0.001) were also detected in blood, a finding suggesting that blood repertoires may reflect thyroid immune responses.

The TCR sequence derives from a man aged 45-65 years with Graves' hyperthyroidism. The sequenced material came from blood. Recombination linked TRBV2 to TRBJ2-5, with no D gene named confidently. Read as DNA, the sequence is TGTGCCAGCAGTGAATCCCCGCACCGGGAGACCCAGTACTTC. This yields the protein CASSESPHRETQYF.